What follows are 18 T cell receptor beta chains derived from one specimen sequenced in a study of T cells in Graves' hyperthyroidism and ophthalmopathy (dated by TCRdb to the late 2010s). The library was produced with multiplex PCR. Instrument on record: Illumina HiSeq 2000. TCR beta CDR3 regions were amplified from RNA transcripts. For the first round of RT-PCR on the TCR CDR3, the HTBI primer set was used together with the Qiagen OneStep RT-PCR kit. TCRdb itself trimmed the public reads at Q25 with fastp, ran MiXCR and retained productive beta chains. A single entry per CDR3 protein holds the most common genes and DNA from its merged rows. This sample is represented by about 640,000 distinct CDR3 sequences; about a fifth of them were singletons. Of the sample, around a third is held by the ten largest clones. The specimen was blood. These receptors were taken from a young man with Graves' ophthalmopathy.

This clonotype was seen a handful of times. In DNA, the CDR3 is TGTGCCAGTAGTATGGAATTGGAGACAGCGGCGACGAACACTGAAGCTTTCTTT. It encodes CASSMELETAATNTEAFF. This sequence joins TRBV19 and TRBJ1-1; a possible D gene is TRBD1 (5 bases). V lost 3 bases to trimming and J lost 1 base, with 21 bases between them. Germline assignment: CDR1 LNHDA and CDR2 SQIVND (reference sequence). There are 18 residues in the CDR3.

This clonotype was detected ten times or more. The rearrangement links TRBV20-1 to TRBJ1-5, with 9 bases lining up with TRBD1. Germline V gene lookup returns CDR1 DFQATT and CDR2 SNEGSKA (reference sequence). V shed 3 bases, J shed 0 bases, and the junction held 9 bases outside the gene matches. The CDR3 sequence is 17 residues long. The CDR3 protein is CSARPGQGRISNQPQHF. CDR3 DNA sequence: TGCAGTGCTAGGCCCGGACAGGGGCGTATTAGCAATCAGCCCCAGCATTTT.

This clonotype was picked up many times. The rearrangement links TRBV11-2 to TRBJ2-7; perhaps TRBD1 as D (6 bases). The germline V and J ends were trimmed by 5 bases and 0 bases, with 14 bases remaining between them. Germline assignment: CDR1 SGHAT and CDR2 FQNNGV. The CDR3 totals 15 residues. As DNA, the CDR3 is TGTGCCAGCAGCCTAGGACAGCTTAGCTCCTACGAGCAGTACTTC. Amino acid sequence: CASSLGQLSSYEQYF.

V is TRBV6-1 and J is TRBJ2-2, with 12 bases matching TRBD2. V was pared by 6 bases and J by 0 bases, with 5 bases of the junction left unmatched. The CDR3 has 17 amino acids. Per the germline V gene, CDR1 is MNHNS and CDR2 is SASEGT. Here the CDR3 DNA reads TGTGCCAGCAGCAAACTAGCGGGAGGCCCGAACACCGGGGAGCTGTTTTTT. It specifies CASSKLAGGPNTGELFF.

This clonotype was counted a few times. The chain combines TRBV27 with TRBJ1-2, with D maybe TRBD1 (6 bases). Germline CDR1 and CDR2: MNHEY and SMNVEV (reference sequence). The CDR3 covers 13 residues. Trimming shortened V by 6 bases and J by 6 bases, and 14 bases separated the two germline ends. The CDR3 DNA is TGTGCCAGCAGCCCCCGACAGGTCAATGGCTACACCTTC. Translated: CASSPRQVNGYTF.

The chain is built from TRBV20-1 and TRBJ2-3; a possible D gene is TRBD2 (5 bases). CDR1 and CDR2 (germline): DFQATT, SNEGSKA (reference sequence). The ends were cut back, 6 bases at V and 9 bases at J, with 16 bases in the middle. The CDR3 is made up of 12 amino acids. CDR3 in amino acids: CSADPGRGTQYF. The CDR3 region has the DNA TGCAGTGCCGACCCGGGCCGCGGGACGCAGTATTTT.

This clonotype was recorded at least ten times. The chain employs TRBV7-2 and TRBJ2-1; 8 nucleotides align to TRBD1. The CDR3 contains 15 residues. Germline trimming cut 4 bases from V and 1 base from J; bases unmatched to any gene: 3. The germline V gene has CDR1 SGHTA and CDR2 FQGNSA. The CDR3 sequence is CASSYDRGSYNEQFF. In nucleotides, the CDR3 is TGTGCCAGCAGCTACGACAGGGGTTCCTACAATGAGCAGTTCTTC.

This clonotype was seen once. This rearrangement joins TRBV6-2 or TRBV6-3 to TRBJ2-7; D may match TRBD1 or TRBD2 (5 bases each). Trimming cost V 8 bases and J 5 bases, with 10 bases left between them. The CDR3 extends over 11 amino acids. The V gene's germline CDR1 is MNHEY and CDR2 SVGEGT. The CDR3 region has the DNA TGTGCCAGCGCCCTGGGGGACGAGCAGTACTTC. Translating it yields CASALGDEQYF.

The chain recombines TRBV12-3 or TRBV12-4 with TRBJ2-3; D perhaps matches TRBD1 (6 bases). V lost 5 bases, J lost 2 bases, and 8 bases lay in between. CDR3 size: 13 residues. In DNA form, the CDR3 reads TGTGCCAGCAGTAACAGGGACACAGATACGCAGTATTTT. Protein: CASSNRDTDTQYF.

The rearrangement joins TRBV6-2 or TRBV6-3 to TRBJ2-3; D is perhaps TRBD2 (6 bases). Trimming took off 6 bases at V and 4 bases at J, with 23 bases between the two ends. The CDR3 runs 17 residues. Germline V gene data show CDR1 as MNHEY and CDR2 as SVGEGT. DNA for the CDR3: TGTGCCAGCAGACCCCCCAGACGTGCGGGATCCTCAGATACGCAGTATTTT. Its protein product is CASRPPRRAGSSDTQYF.

The chain links TRBV28 to TRBJ1-5; TRBD1 matches at 11 bases. J lost 9 bases, V lost 5 bases, and 18 bases had no gene match. Germline-derived CDR1 and CDR2 are MDHEN and SYDVKM. The CDR3 contains 18 residues. CDR3 loop: CASSEIQWTGGWVRPQHF. The CDR3 DNA reads as TGTGCCAGCAGTGAGATACAATGGACAGGGGGCTGGGTTCGGCCCCAGCATTTT.

This clonotype has at least ten counts. The chain has TRBV5-1 and TRBJ1-2; D might be TRBD1 (5 bases). This CDR3 region has 15 residues. V shed 3 bases and J shed 8 bases, with 20 bases lying between them. Germline CDR1 reads SGHRS; CDR2 reads YFSETQ. The CDR3 nucleotides read TGCGCCAGCAGCTCTGGACGGGACCGCCGATGGGGCTACACCTTC. Translating gives CASSSGRDRRWGYTF.

The V gene is TRBV7-2, the J gene TRBJ2-3; 7 positions match TRBD2. The CDR3 runs to 15 residues. From germline, CDR1 is SGHTA and CDR2 FQGNSA. Trimming cost V 1 base and J 7 bases; bases outside gene matches: 8. Here the CDR3 reads CASSLEGGSMNTQYF. As DNA, the CDR3 is TGTGCCAGCAGCTTAGAGGGCGGGAGTATGAATACGCAGTATTTT.

A few counts support this clonotype. In DNA form, the CDR3 reads TGTGCCAGCACGCACCCTAGCCCCTACAATGAGCAGTTCTTC. Translating it yields CASTHPSPYNEQFF. The genes are TRBV7-9 and TRBJ2-1, with D perhaps matching TRBD2 (5 bases). The germline V and J ends were trimmed by 7 bases and 2 bases, with 12 bases remaining between them. The V gene's germline CDR1 is SEHNR and CDR2 FQNEAQ (reference sequence). The CDR3 runs to 14 residues.

Only a few counts were recorded for this clonotype. The rearrangement uses TRBV5-1 and TRBJ2-7, with D tentatively TRBD1 (7 bases). The germline V and J ends were trimmed by 4 bases and 5 bases, with 19 bases remaining between them. CDR1 is SGHRS and CDR2 is YFSETQ in the germline V gene. This CDR3 is built from 15 residues. The CDR3 DNA reads TGCGCCAGCAGCCCCCCGGGGGTAGGGGGCCACGAGCAGTACTTC. Protein sequence: CASSPPGVGGHEQYF.

This clonotype was seen only a few times. The chain couples TRBV2 to TRBJ2-5; 9 bases line up with TRBD1. The V gene end was trimmed by 5 bases and the J gene end by 7 bases; junction bases not matched to a gene: 11. Germline CDR1 reads SNHLY; CDR2 reads FYNNEI. This CDR3 has 15 amino acids. The CDR3 DNA reads as TGTGCCAGCAGTTACACAGGGGGCGTGGGGGGGACCCAGTACTTC. Protein: CASSYTGGVGGTQYF.

In the case of this clonotype: A much larger clone lies one base from this, so it may be a read error. V and J are TRBV20-1 and TRBJ1-1; a weak D match, TRBD1 (6 bases). Germline CDR1 is DFQATT and CDR2 is SNEGSKA (reference sequence). The CDR3 has 17 amino acids. The CDR3 loop reads CGARDPDSLSMNTEAFF. CDR3 nucleotide sequence: TGCGGTGCTAGAGACCCGGACAGCCTTTCTATGAACACTGAAGCTTTCTTT.

With respect to this clonotype: This may stem from a read error, because a much larger clone lies one nucleotide away. The chain combines TRBV10-3 with TRBJ2-7, with D possibly matching TRBD2 (6 bases). Germline V CDR1 and CDR2: ENHRY, SYGVKD. V lost 0 bases to trimming and J lost 1 base, with 16 bases between them. The CDR3 has 17 residues. This CDR3 is CAISESWLSGESYEQYF. The DNA for the CDR3 is TGTGCCATCAGTGAGTCATGGCTATCGGGAGAATCCTACGAGCAGTACTTC.